Presented here are 23 T cell receptor beta chains from one specimen sequenced in a study of cytomegalovirus exposure and HLA in healthy donors. Amplification used 60 Vbeta primers and 13 Jbeta primers. The protocol was immunoSEQ multiplex PCR, while the TCRdb copy is restricted to in-frame clones and leaves out a portion. The sample has 100,000 to 150,000 clones, about four fifths seen once; the top ten hold approximately 3.6%. Source material: PBMCs. All receptors come from a middle-aged woman in good health and CMV-seropositive.

With respect to this clone: At one end, the junction sequence differs from germline, possibly due to a read error. V and J are TRBV7-9 and TRBJ2-7; D gene uncertain. Germline V gene data show CDR1 as SEHNR and CDR2 as FQNEAQ (reference sequence). This CDR3 comprises 12 residues. CDR3 sequence: CSSSLSRYEQYF. The CDR3 DNA sequence: TGTTCCAGCAGCTTGAGTCGATACGAGCAGTACTTC.

This clone was counted once. This sequence joins TRBV5-1 and TRBJ2-5, with D maybe TRBD2 (5 bases). V was cut by 5 bases and J by 1 base, with 6 bases left in between. Germline CDR1 is SGHRS and CDR2 is YFSETQ. This CDR3 region has 12 residues. Written as DNA, the CDR3 is TGCGCCAGCAGGGCGGGCCAAGAGACCCAGTACTTC. Its translation: CASRAGQETQYF.

The V gene is TRBV5-4, the J gene TRBJ2-7, with 7 bases aligning to TRBD1. CDR1 SGHNT and CDR2 YYREEE come from the germline V gene (reference sequence). V lost 4 bases to trimming and J lost 5 bases; unmatched junction nucleotides: 15. The CDR3 spans 16 residues. In DNA form, the CDR3 reads TGTGCCAGCAGCGTGAATGACCGGGACAGATGGAACGAGCAGTACTTC. Translating gives CASSVNDRDRWNEQYF. Drawing the rest from reference TRBV5-4 and TRBJ2-7, the complete variable domain is ETGVTQSPTHLIKTRGQQVTLRCSSQSGHNTVSWYQQALGQGPQFIFQYYREEENGRGNFPPRFSGLQFPNYSSELNVNALELDDSALYLCASSVNDRDRWNEQYFGPGTRLTVT.

The chain links TRBV27 to TRBJ2-1; 7 nucleotides match TRBD2. CDR1 and CDR2 (germline): MNHEY, SMNVEV (reference sequence). The CDR3 consists of 13 residues. V lost 4 bases to trimming and J lost 10 bases; unmatched junction nucleotides: 7. The CDR3 loop is CASSWERGLEQFF. CDR3 in DNA: TGTGCCAGCAGTTGGGAGCGGGGTTTGGAGCAGTTCTTC.

This clone came up once. Other nucleotide sequences from this sample produce the same CDR3. This rearrangement joins TRBV5-1 to TRBJ1-2; D not certain. The CDR3 loop spans 13 amino acids. CDR1 is SGHRS and CDR2 is YFSETQ in the germline V gene. V was pared by 0 bases and J by 4 bases, with 7 bases between. The CDR3 DNA reads TGCGCCAGCAGCTTGGGGCGGGGCTATGGCTACACCTTC. Translated: CASSLGRGYGYTF.

The J gene is TRBJ1-4, the V gene TRBV28; tentative D call: TRBD1 (6 bases). Trimming took off 5 bases at V and 8 bases at J, with 18 bases between the two ends. There are 15 residues in the CDR3. The germline CDR1 and CDR2 sequences are MDHEN and SYDVKM. CDR3 sequence reads: CASSMGGAWGEKLFF. In nucleotides, the CDR3 is TGTGCCAGCAGTATGGGGGGGGCTTGGGGGGAAAAACTGTTTTTT. Complete variable domain (other parts from reference TRBV28 and TRBJ1-4): DVKVTQSSRYLVKRTGEKVFLECVQDMDHENMFWYRQDPGLGLRLIYFSYDVKMKEKGDIPEGYSVSREKKERFSLILESASTNQTSMYLCASSMGGAWGEKLFFGSGTQLSVL.

This clone was picked up one time. The chain joins TRBV5-8 to TRBJ2-1, with 11 bases that match TRBD2. Per germline, CDR1 SGHTS and CDR2 YDEGEE. Germline trimming cut 3 bases from V and 3 bases from J; bases unmatched to any gene: 14. This CDR3 has 19 residues. The chain's CDR3 is CASSSSGLAGGSYYNEQFF. The CDR3 DNA is TGTGCCAGCAGCTCCAGTGGGCTAGCGGGAGGTTCCTACTACAATGAGCAGTTCTTC.

V usage is TRBV6-1 and J usage is TRBJ1-1, with TRBD1 identical over 7 bases. CDR3 length: 15 amino acids. Germline CDR1 MNHNS, CDR2 SASEGT. The V and J ends lost 3 bases and 5 bases, in that order; junction bases with no gene match: 9. Here the CDR3 DNA reads TGTGCCAGCAGTGATTACAGGGGTTTATGGACTGAAGCTTTCTTT. Translating it yields CASSDYRGLWTEAFF.

CDR3 amino acids: CARSGPGVTYEQYF. CDR3 DNA sequence: TGTGCCAGGTCGGGGCCAGGGGTTACCTACGAGCAGTACTTC. The chain employs TRBV2 and TRBJ2-7, with D perhaps TRBD1 (6 bases). There are 14 residues in the CDR3. Germline V lookup: CDR1 SNHLY, CDR2 FYNNEI. Trimming removed 9 bases at V and 2 bases at J, with 17 bases between.

The V call is TRBV7-3, the J call TRBJ2-1; maybe TRBD2 (6 bases). The CDR3 totals 13 residues. V dropped 2 bases and J dropped 6 bases, with 8 bases sitting between them. Germline lookup yields CDR1 SGHTA and CDR2 FQGTGA. The CDR3 loop reads CASSLWRGNEQFF. Here the CDR3 DNA reads TGTGCCAGCAGCTTATGGAGGGGCAATGAGCAGTTCTTC.

This sequence joins TRBV10-2 and TRBJ2-7, with TRBD2 identical over 9 bases. Losses at the gene ends were 5 bases for V and 2 bases for J; bases not matched to a gene: 7. The CDR3 covers 15 residues. Per germline, CDR1 WSHSY and CDR2 SAAADI. Written as DNA, the CDR3 is TGCGCCAGCAGTATTCTAGCGGGGAAGCCCTACGAGCAGTACTTC. It specifies CASSILAGKPYEQYF.

This clone has more than one count but fewer than ten. The CDR3 nucleotides are TGTGCCAGCAGTTTTTTGATAACTAGCGGGAGGAGGGGTTACGAGCAGTACTTC. This codes for CASSFLITSGRRGYEQYF. The rearrangement uses TRBV28 and TRBJ2-7; 12 positions match TRBD2. Germline assignment: CDR1 MDHEN and CDR2 SYDVKM. The CDR3 covers 18 residues. Losses at the gene ends were 3 bases for V and 4 bases for J; bases not matched to a gene: 13.

The chain combines TRBV28 with TRBJ1-4; D might be TRBD1 (6 bases). Germline CDR1 is MDHEN and CDR2 is SYDVKM. This CDR3 is 15 amino acids long. Between the trimmed V and J ends, which lost 11 bases and 4 bases, there was a span of 20 bases. DNA of the CDR3: TGTGCCGCCTGTAGGGGGGGCCAGGGTAATGAAAAACTGTTTTTT. Translated, it gives CAACRGGQGNEKLFF.

This chain links TRBV6-5 with TRBJ2-2; TRBD2 aligns across 11 bases. The germline gives CDR1 MNHEY, CDR2 SVGAGI. Germline trimming cut 5 bases from V and 4 bases from J; bases unmatched to any gene: 0. The CDR3 is 14 residues long. The CDR3 is CASSGLAGTGELFF. CDR3 bases: TGTGCCAGCAGTGGACTAGCGGGCACCGGGGAGCTGTTTTTT.

This chain links TRBV7-2 with TRBJ1-1; D gene uncertain. The CDR3 consists of 13 residues. V lost 4 bases and J 1 base, leaving 7 bases between the germline ends. The germline CDR1 and CDR2 sequences are SGHTA and FQGNSA. The chain's CDR3 is CASSSDWNTEAFF. Written as DNA, the CDR3 is TGTGCCAGCAGCTCGGACTGGAACACTGAAGCTTTCTTT.

This chain joins TRBV6-1 and TRBJ2-7; D call uncertain. Trimming removed 4 bases at V and 7 bases at J, with 23 bases between. CDR3 size: 16 residues. Germline V lookup: CDR1 MNHNS, CDR2 SASEGT. CDR3 DNA: TGTGCCAGCAGTGCCCAGCGCTCGAGGTTAGATAGGGAGCAGTACTTC. Its protein is CASSAQRSRLDREQYF.

This clone is a singleton in its sample. The chain links TRBV2 to TRBJ1-2; 11 nucleotides match TRBD1. The CDR3 covers 14 residues. Germline V CDR1 and CDR2: SNHLY, FYNNEI. The ends lost 6 bases at V and 2 bases at J; junction bases unmatched: 2. The CDR3 DNA reads TGTGCCAGCAGAGGACAGGGGGCGAACTATGGCTACACCTTC. Its translation is CASRGQGANYGYTF. The full variable domain, rest sourced from reference TRBV2 and TRBJ1-2, is EPEVTQTPSHQVTQMGQEVILRCVPISNHLYFYWYRQILGQKVEFLVSFYNNEISEKSEIFDDQFSVERPDGSNFTLKIRSTKLEDSAMYFCASRGQGANYGYTFGSGTRLTVV.

The CDR3 DNA is TGTGCCAGCAGCCAAGATTTCGGGGGTGTATATGGCTACACCTTC. Protein: CASSQDFGGVYGYTF. The chain has TRBV14 and TRBJ1-2; tentative D call: TRBD1 (5 bases). CDR3 length: 15 residues. Germline CDR1 reads SGHDN; CDR2 reads FVKESK. The V end was cut by 0 bases, the J end by 5 bases, with 13 bases between.

The chain combines TRBV7-9 with TRBJ1-1; tentatively, D is TRBD1 (5 bases). Germline V gene data show CDR1 as SEHNR and CDR2 as FQNEAQ (reference sequence). This CDR3 comprises 14 residues. V shed 0 bases and J shed 4 bases, with 9 bases lying between them. In nucleotides, the CDR3 is TGTGCCAGCAGCTTAGCGGGGCTGGGCACTGAAGCTTTCTTT. The encoded protein is CASSLAGLGTEAFF.

The rearrangement links TRBV4-3 to TRBJ2-7; 11 bases match TRBD2. J was trimmed by 4 bases and V by 0 bases; bases with no gene match: 2. CDR1 is LGHNA and CDR2 is YSLEER in the germline V gene. The CDR3 has 15 amino acids. As DNA, the CDR3 is TGCGCCAGCAGCCAAGATCCTAGCGGGAGGTACGAGCAGTACTTC. Protein product: CASSQDPSGRYEQYF.

The CDR3: CASSDPASGTNEQFF. The CDR3 nucleotides are TGTGCCAGCAGCGACCCGGCTAGCGGGACTAATGAGCAGTTCTTC. The chain couples TRBV9 to TRBJ2-1, with 9 bases that match TRBD2. The CDR3 is 15 residues long. Trimming removed 3 bases from V and 7 bases from J; junction bases left unmatched: 8. CDR1 and CDR2 (germline): SGDLS, YYNGEE. Complete variable domain (other parts from reference TRBV9 and TRBJ2-1): DSGVTQTPKHLITATGQRVTLRCSPRSGDLSVYWYQQSLDQGLQFLIQYYNGEERAKGNILERFSAQQFPDLHSELNLSSLELGDSALYFCASSDPASGTNEQFFGPGTRLTVL.

The genes are TRBV6-5 and TRBJ1-3; D remains ambiguous. Germline V CDR1 and CDR2: MNHEY, SVGAGI. The CDR3 runs 14 residues. V lost 4 bases and J lost 0, with 7 bases in between. The CDR3 region has the DNA TGTGCCAGCAGTTCTCTCCTCTCTGGAAACACCATATATTTT. The encoded protein is CASSSLLSGNTIYF.

The rearrangement links TRBV13 to TRBJ1-1, with D hard to call. The CDR3 sequence is 13 residues long. Germline V gene data show CDR1 as PRHDT and CDR2 as FYEKMQ (reference sequence). The ends were cut back, 5 bases at V and 1 base at J, with 8 bases in the middle. As DNA, the CDR3 is TGTGCCAGCAGCCTTAACAAGAACACTGAAGCTTTCTTT. The encoded protein is CASSLNKNTEAFF.